The clone carrying this T cell receptor beta chain has more than one count but fewer than ten. Its antigen is not identified. The source of the sample is a study of T cells after yellow fever vaccination. Study in general: It was SMART-Seq v4 Ultra Low Input that prepared the fractions with low cell numbers. Study observations and caveats: Clonotype sharing between CD4 and CD8 compartments was small. Among primary-vaccination clones, most reappeared after the booster, at 95% to 96% for CD4 and around 90% for CD8.

For TCR, cDNA came from 5'RACE template switching, which added a universal primer site and UMIs. TCRdb re-called the 5' RACE reads with MiXCR, one entry per CDR3 protein. The sample includes some 320,000 distinct CDR3 sequences, around 4.3% of them seen just once. Germline values: CDR1 MGHRA, CDR2 YSYEKL. Trimming stripped 4 bases from V and 7 bases from J, with 12 bases between. The CDR3 loop spans 13 amino acids. Sequences were derived from PBMCs, sampled 15 days after the yellow fever booster vaccination. The chain recombines TRBV4-1 with TRBJ2-3; no clear D. This TCR was sampled from a man younger than 35 who received the YFV17D yellow fever vaccine. The DNA for the CDR3 is TGCGCCAGCAGCCGGATTTCTGAGAATACGCAGTATTTT. Its protein product is CASSRISENTQYF.